Detailed here is one T cell receptor (beta chain). This entry belongs to a study of blood T cell repertoires in COVID-19. Study details: The analysed material was cDNA or gDNA that came from T cells, B-cell-depleted T cells, or PBMCs.

Enrollment of patients from Seattle took place during active infection, with longitudinal follow-up. In the original workflow: Reference gene primer amplification in the assay estimated nucleated cell counts. Method: immunoSEQ multiplex PCR; TCRdb's copy keeps in-frame clones and lacks some. That table is the source of V, J and clone size, and D and trimming were worked out from the DNA. This sample has 350,000 to 400,000 clones, with approximately 86% found just once. The clonotype comes from a woman aged 55-75 years with COVID-19, enrolled during active disease. Source material: peripheral blood.

The CDR3 sequence is CASGFLSNRVGYGYTF. The CDR3 DNA follows: TGTGCTAGTGGTTTCCTTTCGAACAGGGTCGGCTATGGCTACACCTTC. This chain uses TRBV12-5 with TRBJ1-2; the D gene is possibly TRBD1 (6 bases). Trimming took off 3 bases at V and 4 bases at J, with 18 bases between the two ends. Germline assignment: CDR1 LGHNT and CDR2 FRNRAP. The CDR3 consists of 16 residues.